The clone carrying this TCR beta chain was picked up a small number of times. No antigen is known for it. The sample originates from a study of CD8 T cells in ankylosing spondylitis. Notes on the study in general: Ankylosing spondylitis blood seemed to carry a telltale TCR beta motif made of eight or nine highly homologous variants.

After removal of 4 bases from V and 7 bases from J, the junction contained 9 bases not matched to a gene. Germline values: CDR1 SEHNR, CDR2 FQNEAQ (reference sequence). CDR3 length: 16 residues. Quantitative 5'-RACE with molecular barcodes produced the TCR beta libraries. TCRdb called the 5' RACE reads again in MiXCR, with one record for every CDR3 protein. The sample includes more than 600,000 distinct CDR3 sequences, 15% to 20% of them seen just once. The receptor comes from a male donor with ankylosing spondylitis. Sequencing input: blood, either unsorted or a sorted T cell fraction (not recorded which). This sequence joins TRBV7-9 and TRBJ2-7; 14 bases are shared with TRBD2. CDR3 residues: CASSSGTSGSAGEQYF. The CDR3 nucleotides read TGTGCCAGCAGCTCAGGGACTAGCGGGAGCGCCGGGGAGCAGTACTTC.